Following are 8 T cell receptor beta chains from one sample sequenced in a study of T-cell memory formation after mild COVID-19 (dated by TCRdb to the early 2020s). The library was built by means of 5' RACE. Sequencing took place on an Illumina NovaSeq 6000. The raw public reads went through TCRdb reprocessing: fastp at Q25, MiXCR clone calling, in-frame beta chains kept. Rows are unified per CDR3 protein, each entry keeping the most common DNA and genes. Within this sample are 450,000 to 650,000 distinct CDR3 sequences, with about 20% of them counted one time only. 8.4% of the sample goes to the ten largest clones. The sample consisted of PBMCs or a T cell subset sorted from them (not recorded which). The source is an adult woman who had mild COVID-19 (a few samples of this study predate the infection). The sample titles of this study are shuffled in the database, so cell type and time point are left out; the donor was told from shared clones.

The chain employs TRBV4-1 and TRBJ2-2; 8 bases align to TRBD1. Trimming removed 1 base from V and 2 bases from J; junction bases left unmatched: 6. This CDR3 has 17 amino acids. Germline V gives CDR1 MGHRA, CDR2 YSYEKL. CDR3 DNA: TGCGCCAGCAGCCAAGTCGGGACAGGACGAAACACCGGGGAGCTGTTTTTT. Its protein is CASSQVGTGRNTGELFF.

The J gene is TRBJ2-2, the V gene TRBV5-1; 7 bases fit TRBD2. CDR1 is SGHRS and CDR2 is YFSETQ in the germline V gene. CDR3 size: 19 residues. V lost 4 bases to trimming and J lost 0 bases; unmatched junction nucleotides: 15. The chain's CDR3 is CASSPSTLGGGANTGELFF. The CDR3 coding sequence is TGCGCCAGCAGCCCCTCCACCCTTGGGGGAGGGGCGAACACCGGGGAGCTGTTTTTT.

This clonotype was seen only a few times. The chain is built from TRBV9 and TRBJ2-7; possible D gene TRBD1, 5 bases. Germline CDR1 and CDR2: SGDLS and YYNGEE. CDR3 length: 13 residues. V was cut by 4 bases and J by 5 bases, with 13 bases left in between. CDR3 protein: CASSPYSRDEQYF. In nucleotides, the CDR3 is TGTGCCAGCAGCCCCTATAGCAGGGACGAGCAGTACTTC.

The chain carries TRBV7-8 and TRBJ2-7, with 9 positions matching TRBD2. Germline-derived CDR1 and CDR2 are SGHVS and FQNEAQ. V was pared by 3 bases and J by 4 bases, with 10 bases of the junction left unmatched. This CDR3 has 16 residues. This chain's CDR3 is CASSFGLAGRNYEQYF. DNA for the CDR3: TGTGCCAGCAGCTTCGGTCTAGCGGGAAGGAATTACGAGCAGTACTTC.

The chain combines TRBV29-1 with TRBJ2-2, with TRBD2 matching 9 bases. The CDR3 covers 15 residues. V gave up 2 bases and J gave up 4 bases; unmatched junction bases: 5. Germline V CDR1 and CDR2: SQVTM, ANQGSEA. The CDR3 nucleotides read TGCAGCGTTGAAAGAGCGGGGGGCTTCACCGGGGAGCTGTTTTTT. Protein product: CSVERAGGFTGELFF.

The V gene is TRBV18, the J gene TRBJ2-3, with D maybe TRBD2 (6 bases). Trimming removed 5 bases at V and 3 bases at J, with 15 bases between. This CDR3 has 15 amino acids. Germline V gives CDR1 KGHSH, CDR2 LQKENI. The CDR3 nucleotides are TGTGCCAGCTCAGCGGTAACACGGGGGACAGATACGCAGTATTTT. Its translation: CASSAVTRGTDTQYF.

The V gene is TRBV5-1, the J gene TRBJ1-1; D unclear. Germline-derived CDR1 and CDR2 are SGHRS and YFSETQ. V shed 1 base and J shed 4 bases, with 8 bases lying between them. CDR3 size: 13 residues. The chain's CDR3 is CASSLLASTEAFF. The DNA of the CDR3 is TGCGCCAGCAGCTTGTTAGCGAGCACTGAAGCTTTCTTT.

There are a few counts of this clonotype. CDR3 sequence: CASSHPRPQGGRNTGELFF. CDR3 bases: TGCGCCAGCAGCCACCCCCGGCCACAGGGGGGCCGGAACACCGGGGAGCTGTTTTTT. The chain uses TRBV4-1 and TRBJ2-2, with 8 nucleotides matching TRBD1. Germline trimming cut 3 bases from V and 1 base from J; bases unmatched to any gene: 13. The CDR3 is made up of 19 amino acids. Germline V gene data show CDR1 as MGHRA and CDR2 as YSYEKL.